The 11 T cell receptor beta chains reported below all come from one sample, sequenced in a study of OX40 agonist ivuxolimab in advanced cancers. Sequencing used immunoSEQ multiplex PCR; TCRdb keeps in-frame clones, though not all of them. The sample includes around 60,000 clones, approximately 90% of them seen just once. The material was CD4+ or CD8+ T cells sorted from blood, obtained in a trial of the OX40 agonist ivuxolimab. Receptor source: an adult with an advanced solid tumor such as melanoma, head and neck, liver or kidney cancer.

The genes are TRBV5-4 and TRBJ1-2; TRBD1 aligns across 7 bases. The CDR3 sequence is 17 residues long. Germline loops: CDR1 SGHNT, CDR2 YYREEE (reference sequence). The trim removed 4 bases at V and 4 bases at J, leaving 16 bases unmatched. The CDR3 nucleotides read TGTGCCAGCAGCCCCGGGGCCAACAGGGGCGACAGCTATGGCTACACCTTC. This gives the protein CASSPGANRGDSYGYTF.

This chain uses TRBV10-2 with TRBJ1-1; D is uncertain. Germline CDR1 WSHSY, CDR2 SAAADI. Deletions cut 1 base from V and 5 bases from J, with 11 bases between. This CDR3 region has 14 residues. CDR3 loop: CASSEFVDRTEAFF. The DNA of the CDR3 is TGCGCCAGCAGTGAGTTCGTAGATCGGACTGAAGCTTTCTTT.

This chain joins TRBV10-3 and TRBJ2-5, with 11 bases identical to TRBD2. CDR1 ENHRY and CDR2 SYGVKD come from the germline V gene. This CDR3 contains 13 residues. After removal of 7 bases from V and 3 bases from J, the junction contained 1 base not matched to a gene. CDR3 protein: CAITGLAEETQYF. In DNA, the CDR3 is TGTGCCATCACGGGACTAGCGGAAGAGACCCAGTACTTC.

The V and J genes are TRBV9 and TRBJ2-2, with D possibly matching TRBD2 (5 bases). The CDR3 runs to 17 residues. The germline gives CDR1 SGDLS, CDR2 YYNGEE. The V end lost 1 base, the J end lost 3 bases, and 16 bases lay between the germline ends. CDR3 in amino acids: CASSVTYPGMYTGELFF. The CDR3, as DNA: TGTGCCAGCAGCGTAACTTATCCCGGGATGTACACCGGGGAGCTGTTTTTT.

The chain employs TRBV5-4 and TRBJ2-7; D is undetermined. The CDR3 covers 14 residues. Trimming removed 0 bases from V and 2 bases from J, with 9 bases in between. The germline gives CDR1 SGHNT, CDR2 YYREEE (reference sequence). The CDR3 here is CASSLASPTYEQYF. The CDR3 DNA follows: TGTGCCAGCAGCTTGGCCAGTCCAACCTACGAGCAGTACTTC.

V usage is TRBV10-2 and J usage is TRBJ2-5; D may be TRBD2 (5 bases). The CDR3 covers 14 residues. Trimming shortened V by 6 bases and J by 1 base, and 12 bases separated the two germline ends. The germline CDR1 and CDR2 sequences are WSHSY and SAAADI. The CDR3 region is CASRSGNLQETQYF. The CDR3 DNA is TGCGCCAGCAGGTCCGGGAACCTCCAAGAGACCCAGTACTTC.

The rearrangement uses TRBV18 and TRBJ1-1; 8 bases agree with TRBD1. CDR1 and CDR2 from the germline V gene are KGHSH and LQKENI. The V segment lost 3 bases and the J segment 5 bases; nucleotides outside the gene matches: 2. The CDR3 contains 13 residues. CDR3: CASSPDRVTEAFF. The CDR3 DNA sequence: TGTGCCAGCTCACCGGACAGGGTGACTGAAGCTTTCTTT.

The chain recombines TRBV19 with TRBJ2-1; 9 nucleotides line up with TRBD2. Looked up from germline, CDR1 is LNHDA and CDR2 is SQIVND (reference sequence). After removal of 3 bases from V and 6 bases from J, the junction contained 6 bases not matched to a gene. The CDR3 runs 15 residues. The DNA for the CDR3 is TGTGCCAGTAGTATGGGGGCGGGAGGGCCCAATGAGCAGTTCTTC. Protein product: CASSMGAGGPNEQFF. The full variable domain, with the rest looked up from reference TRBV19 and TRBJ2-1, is DGGITQSPKYLFRKEGQNVTLSCEQNLNHDAMYWYRQDPGQGLRLIYYSQIVNDFQKGDIAEGYSVSREKKESFPLTVTSAQKNPTAFYLCASSMGAGGPNEQFFGPGTRLTVL.

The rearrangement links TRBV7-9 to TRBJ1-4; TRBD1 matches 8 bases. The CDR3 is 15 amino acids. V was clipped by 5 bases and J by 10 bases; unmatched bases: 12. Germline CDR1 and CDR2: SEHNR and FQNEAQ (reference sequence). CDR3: CASSPETGDSGKLFF. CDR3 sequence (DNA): TGTGCCAGCAGCCCGGAGACAGGGGATAGTGGAAAACTGTTTTTT.

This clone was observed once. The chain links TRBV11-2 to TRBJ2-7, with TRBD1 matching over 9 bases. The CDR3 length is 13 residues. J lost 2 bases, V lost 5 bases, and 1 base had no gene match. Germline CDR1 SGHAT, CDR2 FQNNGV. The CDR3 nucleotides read TGTGCCAGCAGCCGGACAGGGGCCTACGAGCAGTACTTC. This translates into CASSRTGAYEQYF.

The chain's CDR3 is CASSPTGFEQFF. The CDR3 nucleotides read TGTGCCAGCAGCCCCACGGGTTTTGAGCAGTTCTTC. V gene TRBV7-2 combines with J gene TRBJ2-1; D not certain. The CDR3 is 12 residues long. CDR1 is SGHTA and CDR2 is FQGNSA in the germline V gene. The V end lost 5 bases, the J end lost 9 bases, and 11 bases lay between the germline ends.